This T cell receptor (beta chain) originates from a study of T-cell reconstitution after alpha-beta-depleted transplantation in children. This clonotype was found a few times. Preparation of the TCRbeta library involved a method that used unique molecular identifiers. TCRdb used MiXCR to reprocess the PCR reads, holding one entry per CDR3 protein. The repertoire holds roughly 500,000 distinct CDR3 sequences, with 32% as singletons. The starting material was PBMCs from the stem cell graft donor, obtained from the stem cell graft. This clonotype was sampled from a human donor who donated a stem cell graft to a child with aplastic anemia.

Written as DNA, the CDR3 is TGTGCCAGCAGCTTAGATGGTGGTGAAGCTTTCTTT. Its translation: CASSLDGGEAFF. This chain uses TRBV7-9 with TRBJ1-1; D ambiguous. Trimming took off 1 base at V and 7 bases at J, with 7 bases between the two ends. The CDR3 totals 12 residues. Germline CDR1 SEHNR, CDR2 FQNEAQ (reference sequence). The full variable domain, completed using reference TRBV7-9 and TRBJ1-1, is DTGVSQNPRHKITKRGQNVTFRCDPISEHNRLYWYRQTLGQGPEFLTYFQNEAQLEKSRLLSDRFSAERPKGSFSTLEIQRTEQGDSAMYLCASSLDGGEAFFGQGTRLTVV.